This T cell receptor (beta chain) was sequenced in a study of prognosis after radiotherapy for stage I lung cancer. CDR3 length: 16 residues. In germline, CDR1 is SGHRS, CDR2 YFSETQ. J lost 3 bases, V lost 2 bases, and 7 bases had no gene match. From genomic DNA, two-round multiplex PCR was used to amplify TCR beta CDR3. Round one of PCR was performed, and it used primers specific to each TRBV and TRBJ gene. TCRdb itself ran the multiplex PCR reads through MiXCR, one entry per CDR3 protein. The table records more than 10,000 distinct CDR3 sequences, around a third of them present only once. Source: PBMCs, taken before or after stereotactic body radiation therapy (not recorded which). This rearrangement joins TRBV5-1 to TRBJ2-2; the match to TRBD1 covers 7 bases. This receptor was obtained from a donor at least 50 years old with non-small cell lung cancer. CDR3 residues: CASSFTGTADTGELFF. The CDR3 DNA follows: TGCGCCAGCAGCTTTACCGGGACAGCGGACACCGGGGAGCTGTTTTTT.